The clone carrying this TCR beta chain was counted between two and nine times. Mismatch with germline at one junction end may stem from a read error. The data stem from a study of tumor-infiltrating lymphocytes in primary liver carcinoma. Starting material for RNA and DNA co-extraction consisted of about 17-34 mg of unsorted bulk tissue. The template, about 540 ng total RNA, yielded TCR beta cDNA made with a constant-region primer. It was through three nested multiplex PCR rounds of slightly modified ARM-PCR that TCR beta libraries arose. PCR rounds one and two used TRBV1-TRBV30 forward primers with a C-beta reverse primer for 10 cycles each. Each CDR3 protein is one row after TCRdb ran MiXCR on the multiplex PCR reads. Here the sample spans some 30,000 distinct CDR3 sequences, around two thirds being singletons. The germline gives CDR1 MNHEY, CDR2 SVGAGI. This CDR3 comprises 13 residues.

This sequence originates from a woman in her twenties or thirties with primary liver carcinoma and hepatitis B virus infection. Sequencing used liver tumor tissue from sampling region 3. Subset denoted: tumor region T3, left-lateral pole. This sequence joins TRBV6-5 and TRBJ1-2; 7 bases match TRBD1. This CDR3 is CDSRRGQGYGYTF. CDR3 nucleotide sequence: TGTGACAGCAGAAGGGGGCAGGGCTATGGTTACACCTTC.